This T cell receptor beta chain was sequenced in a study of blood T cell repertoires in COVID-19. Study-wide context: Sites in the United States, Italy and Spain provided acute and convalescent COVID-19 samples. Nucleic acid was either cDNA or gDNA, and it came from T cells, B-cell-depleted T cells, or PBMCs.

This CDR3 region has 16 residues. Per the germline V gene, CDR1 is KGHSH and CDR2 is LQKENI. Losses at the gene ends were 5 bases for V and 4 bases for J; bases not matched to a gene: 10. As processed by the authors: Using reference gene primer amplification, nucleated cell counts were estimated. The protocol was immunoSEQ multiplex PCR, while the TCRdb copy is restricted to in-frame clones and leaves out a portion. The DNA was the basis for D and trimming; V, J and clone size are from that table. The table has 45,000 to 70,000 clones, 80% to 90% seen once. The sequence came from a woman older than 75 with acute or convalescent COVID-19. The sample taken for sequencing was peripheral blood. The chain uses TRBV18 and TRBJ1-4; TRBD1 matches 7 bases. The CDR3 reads CASSSRTGTFNEKLFF. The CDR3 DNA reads TGTGCCAGCTCATCACGGACAGGCACCTTTAATGAAAAACTGTTTTTT.